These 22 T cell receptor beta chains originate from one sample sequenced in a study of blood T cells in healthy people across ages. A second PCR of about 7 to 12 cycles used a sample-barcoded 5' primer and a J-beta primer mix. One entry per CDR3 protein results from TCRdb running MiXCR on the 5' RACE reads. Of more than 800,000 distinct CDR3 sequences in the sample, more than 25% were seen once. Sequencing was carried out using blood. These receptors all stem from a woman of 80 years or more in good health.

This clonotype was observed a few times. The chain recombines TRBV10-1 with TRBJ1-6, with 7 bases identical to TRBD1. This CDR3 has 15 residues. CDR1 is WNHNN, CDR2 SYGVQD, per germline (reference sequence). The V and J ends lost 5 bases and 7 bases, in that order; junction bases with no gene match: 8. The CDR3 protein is CASSKDRARNSPLHF. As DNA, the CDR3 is TGCGCCAGCAGTAAAGACAGGGCGAGGAATTCACCCCTCCACTTT.

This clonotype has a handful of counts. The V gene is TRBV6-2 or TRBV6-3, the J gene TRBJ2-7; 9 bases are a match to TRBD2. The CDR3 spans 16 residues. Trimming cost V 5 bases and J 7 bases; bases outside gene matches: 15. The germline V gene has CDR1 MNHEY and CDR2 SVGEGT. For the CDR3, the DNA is TGTGCCAGCAGTCGCGGAGTAGCGGGGGCGGACAATGAGCAGTACTTC. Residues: CASSRGVAGADNEQYF.

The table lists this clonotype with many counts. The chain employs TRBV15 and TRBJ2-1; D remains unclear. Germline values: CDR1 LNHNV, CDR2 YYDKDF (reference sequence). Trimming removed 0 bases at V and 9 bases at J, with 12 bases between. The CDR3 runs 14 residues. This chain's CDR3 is CATSRDPPPSEQFF. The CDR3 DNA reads TGTGCCACCAGCAGAGATCCCCCTCCCAGTGAGCAGTTCTTC.

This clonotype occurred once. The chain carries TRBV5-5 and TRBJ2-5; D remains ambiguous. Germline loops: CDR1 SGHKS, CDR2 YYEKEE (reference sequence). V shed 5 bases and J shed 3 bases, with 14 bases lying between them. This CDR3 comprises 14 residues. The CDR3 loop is CASRLYFDKETQYF. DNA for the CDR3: TGTGCCAGCAGGCTCTATTTTGACAAAGAGACCCAGTACTTC.

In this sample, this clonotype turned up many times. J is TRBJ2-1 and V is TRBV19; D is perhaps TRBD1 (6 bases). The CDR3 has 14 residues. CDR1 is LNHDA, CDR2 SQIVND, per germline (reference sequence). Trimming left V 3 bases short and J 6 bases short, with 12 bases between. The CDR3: CASSIPGVRNEQFF. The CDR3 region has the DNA TGTGCCAGTAGTATTCCAGGGGTGCGCAATGAGCAGTTCTTC.

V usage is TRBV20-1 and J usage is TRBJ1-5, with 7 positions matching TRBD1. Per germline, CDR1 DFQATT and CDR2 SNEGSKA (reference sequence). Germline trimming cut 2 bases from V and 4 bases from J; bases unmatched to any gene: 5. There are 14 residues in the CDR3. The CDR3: CSARRQGINQPQHF. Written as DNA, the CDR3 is TGCAGTGCTAGAAGACAGGGAATTAATCAGCCCCAGCATTTT.

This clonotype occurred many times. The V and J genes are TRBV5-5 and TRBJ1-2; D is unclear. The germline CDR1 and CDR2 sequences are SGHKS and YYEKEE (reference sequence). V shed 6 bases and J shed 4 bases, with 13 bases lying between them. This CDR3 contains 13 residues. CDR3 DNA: TGTGCCAGCAAAGGGTCCGCGATCTATGGCTACACCTTC. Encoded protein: CASKGSAIYGYTF.

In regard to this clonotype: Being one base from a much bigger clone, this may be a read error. CDR3 DNA: TGTGCCAGTTCTAAACATTTTGCGGGAGGTACGCAGTATTTT. Translating it yields CASSKHFAGGTQYF. The chain links TRBV28 to TRBJ2-3; 8 bases are shared with TRBD2. This CDR3 spans 14 amino acids. V gave up 9 bases and J gave up 8 bases; unmatched junction bases: 13. CDR1 MDHEN and CDR2 SYDVKM come from the germline V gene.

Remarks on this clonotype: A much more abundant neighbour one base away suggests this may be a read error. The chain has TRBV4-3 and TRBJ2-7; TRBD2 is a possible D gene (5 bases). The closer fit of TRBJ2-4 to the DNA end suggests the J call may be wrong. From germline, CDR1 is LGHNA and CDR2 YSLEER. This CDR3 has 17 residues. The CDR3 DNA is TGCGCCAGCAGCCAAGATTATCGGAGGTTAGGGAAAAACATTCAGTACTTC. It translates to CASSQDYRRLGKNIQYF.

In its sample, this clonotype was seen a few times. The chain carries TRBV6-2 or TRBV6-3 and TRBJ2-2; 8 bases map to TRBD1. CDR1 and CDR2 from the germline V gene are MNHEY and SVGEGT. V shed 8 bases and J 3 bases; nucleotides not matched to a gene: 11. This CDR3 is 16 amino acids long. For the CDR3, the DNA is TGTGCCAGCCATCCAGGGGGCCAGTATTACACCGGGGAGCTGTTTTTT. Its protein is CASHPGGQYYTGELFF.

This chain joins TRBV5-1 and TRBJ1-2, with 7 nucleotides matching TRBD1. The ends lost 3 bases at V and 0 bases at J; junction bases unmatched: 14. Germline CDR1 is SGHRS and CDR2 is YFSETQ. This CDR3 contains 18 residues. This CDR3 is CASSSTDQSGGANYGYTF. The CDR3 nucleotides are TGCGCCAGCAGCTCGACGGACCAATCAGGGGGTGCTAACTATGGCTACACCTTC.

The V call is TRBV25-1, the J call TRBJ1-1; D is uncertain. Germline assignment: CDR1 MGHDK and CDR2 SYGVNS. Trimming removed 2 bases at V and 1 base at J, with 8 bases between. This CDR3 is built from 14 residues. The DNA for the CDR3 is TGTGCCAGCAGTGAACTCGGAGGGAACACTGAAGCTTTCTTT. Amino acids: CASSELGGNTEAFF. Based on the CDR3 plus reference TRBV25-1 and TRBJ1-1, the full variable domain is EADIYQTPRYLVIGTGKKITLECSQTMGHDKMYWYQQDPGMELHLIHYSYGVNSTEKGDLSSESTVSRIRTEHFPLTLESARPSHTSQYLCASSELGGNTEAFFGQGTRLTVV.

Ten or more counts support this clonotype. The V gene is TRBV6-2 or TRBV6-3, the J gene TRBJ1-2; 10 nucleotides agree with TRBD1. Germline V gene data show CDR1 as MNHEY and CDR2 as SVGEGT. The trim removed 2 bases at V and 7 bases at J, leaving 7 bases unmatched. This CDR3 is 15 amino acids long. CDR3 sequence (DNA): TGTGCCAGCAGTTACCCGGGACAGGGGCAACGTGGCTACACCTTC. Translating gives CASSYPGQGQRGYTF.

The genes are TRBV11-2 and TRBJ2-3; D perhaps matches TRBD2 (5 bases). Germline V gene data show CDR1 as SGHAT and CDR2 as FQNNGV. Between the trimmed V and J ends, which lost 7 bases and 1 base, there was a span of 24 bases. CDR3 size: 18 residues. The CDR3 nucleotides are TGTGCCAGCACCCCGAGTCGCCTAGCCATTCGACGCACAGATACGCAGTATTTT. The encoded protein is CASTPSRLAIRRTDTQYF.

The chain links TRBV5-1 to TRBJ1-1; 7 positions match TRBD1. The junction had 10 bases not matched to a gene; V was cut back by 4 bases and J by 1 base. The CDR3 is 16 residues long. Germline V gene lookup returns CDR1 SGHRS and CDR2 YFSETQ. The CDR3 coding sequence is TGCGCCAGCAGCCCCTATTCGGGACAGCAGAACACTGAAGCTTTCTTT. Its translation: CASSPYSGQQNTEAFF.

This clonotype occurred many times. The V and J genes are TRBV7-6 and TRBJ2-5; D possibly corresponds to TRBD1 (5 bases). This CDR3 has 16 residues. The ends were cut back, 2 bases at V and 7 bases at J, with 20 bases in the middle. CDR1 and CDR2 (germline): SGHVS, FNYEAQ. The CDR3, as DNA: TGTGCCAGCAGCTTAATGACAGCGAGTGTGGTAGTGACCCAGTACTTC. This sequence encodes CASSLMTASVVVTQYF.

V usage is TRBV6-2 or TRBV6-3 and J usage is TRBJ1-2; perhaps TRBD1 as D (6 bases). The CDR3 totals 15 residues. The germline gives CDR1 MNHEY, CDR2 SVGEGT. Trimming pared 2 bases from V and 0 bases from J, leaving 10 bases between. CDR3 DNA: TGTGCCAGCAGTTACCCGGGACACGCTAACTATGGCTACACCTTC. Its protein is CASSYPGHANYGYTF.

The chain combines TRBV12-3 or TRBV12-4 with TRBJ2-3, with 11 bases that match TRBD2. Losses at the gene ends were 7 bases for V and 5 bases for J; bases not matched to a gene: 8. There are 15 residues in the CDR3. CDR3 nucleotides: TGTGCCAGCAATATAGCGGGGGGGAGGGGAGATACGCAGTATTTT. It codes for CASNIAGGRGDTQYF.

CDR3 in amino acids: CASSRGQGLNTEAFF. CDR3 nucleotide sequence: TGTGCCAGCTCACGGGGACAGGGATTGAACACTGAAGCTTTCTTT. The chain is built from TRBV18 and TRBJ1-1, with 9 bases identical to TRBD1. Germline loops: CDR1 KGHSH, CDR2 LQKENI. The V and J ends lost 4 bases and 0 bases, in that order; junction bases with no gene match: 3. This CDR3 is 15 amino acids long. The full variable domain, in which reference TRBV18 and TRBJ1-1 provide the parts outside the CDR3, is NAGVMQNPRHLVRRRGQEARLRCSPMKGHSHVYWYRQLPEEGLKFMVYLQKENIIDESGMPKERFSAEFPKEGPSILRIQQVVRGDSAAYFCASSRGQGLNTEAFFGQGTRLTVV.

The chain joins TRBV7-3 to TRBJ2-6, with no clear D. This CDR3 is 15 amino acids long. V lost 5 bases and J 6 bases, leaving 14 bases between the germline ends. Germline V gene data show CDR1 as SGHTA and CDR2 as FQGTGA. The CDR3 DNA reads TGTGCCAGCAGCCCACACCGGTTTGAGGCCAACGTCCTGACTTTC. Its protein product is CASSPHRFEANVLTF.

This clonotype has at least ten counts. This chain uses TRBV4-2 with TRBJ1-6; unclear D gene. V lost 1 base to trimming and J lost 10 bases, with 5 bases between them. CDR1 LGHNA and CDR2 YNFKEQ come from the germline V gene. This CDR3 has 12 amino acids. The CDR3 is CASSQVGSPLHF. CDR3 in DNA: TGTGCCAGCAGCCAAGTAGGGTCACCCCTCCACTTT.

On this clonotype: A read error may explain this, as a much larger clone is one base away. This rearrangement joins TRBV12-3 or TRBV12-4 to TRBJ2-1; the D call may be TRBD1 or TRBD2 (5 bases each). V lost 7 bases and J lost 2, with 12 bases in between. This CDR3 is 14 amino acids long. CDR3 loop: CASTPWGTYNEQFF. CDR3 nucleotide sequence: TGTGCCAGCACCCCTTGGGGGACCTACAATGAGCAGTTCTTC.